These 22 T cell receptor beta chains were all obtained from the same sample, sequenced in a study of T cells in Graves' hyperthyroidism and ophthalmopathy. What was amplified from RNA transcripts were TCR beta CDR3 regions. Initially, a first-round RT-PCR of the TCR CDR3 employed the HTBI primer set. TCRdb re-derived calls from the multiplex PCR reads in MiXCR, one entry per CDR3 protein. The table includes 500,000 or so distinct CDR3 sequences, 17% detected once. The sample was blood. These receptors all stem from a woman aged 18-35 years with Graves' ophthalmopathy.

This clonotype was observed a handful of times. The rearrangement uses TRBV6-2 or TRBV6-3 and TRBJ1-5; 7 bases are a match to TRBD1. The CDR3 extends over 15 amino acids. Looked up from germline, CDR1 is MNHEY and CDR2 is SVGEGT. The J segment lost 3 bases and the V segment lost 6 bases, leaving 8 bases of the junction unmatched. The CDR3 region is CASRPDRALNQPQHF. In DNA form, the CDR3 reads TGTGCCAGCAGACCCGACAGGGCCCTCAATCAGCCCCAGCATTTT.

There are many counts of this clonotype. V gene TRBV30 combines with J gene TRBJ1-2; 8 nucleotides line up with TRBD1. V lost 0 bases and J lost 3; bases outside the gene matches: 9. The V gene's germline CDR1 is GTSNPN and CDR2 SVGIG (reference sequence). The CDR3 covers 16 residues. CDR3 in amino acids: CAWSVPGSGGDYGYTF. In nucleotides, the CDR3 is TGTGCCTGGAGTGTACCTGGGTCAGGGGGCGACTATGGCTACACCTTC.

With respect to this clonotype: The junction and the germline gene differ at one end; a read error may be behind it. The genes are TRBV27 and TRBJ1-6; D is ambiguous. The CDR3 contains 15 residues. The germline CDR1 and CDR2 sequences are MNHEY and SMNVEV (reference sequence). The DNA of the CDR3 is TGTACCAGCAGTCCCTCGGGGATTTCGGGATCACCCCTCCACTTT. It codes for CTSSPSGISGSPLHF.

The chain combines TRBV15 with TRBJ2-7, with 10 bases fitting TRBD1. Germline CDR1 and CDR2: LNHNV and YYDKDF (reference sequence). Unmatched junction bases numbered 6, after V lost 2 bases and J lost 2 bases. The CDR3 runs 16 residues. The CDR3, as DNA: TGTGCCACCAGCAGATCGGGACAGGGGAGGACCTACGAGCAGTACTTC. Its translation: CATSRSGQGRTYEQYF.

This clonotype appeared many times. The rearrangement uses TRBV6-1 and TRBJ1-2, with no clear D. The germline gives CDR1 MNHNS, CDR2 SASEGT. Trimming shortened V by 0 bases and J by 4 bases, and 12 bases separated the two germline ends. The CDR3 consists of 15 residues. DNA for the CDR3: TGTGCCAGCAGTGAAGCGGGTAGGGAGGCCTATGGCTACACCTTC. Its translation: CASSEAGREAYGYTF.

This chain links TRBV25-1 with TRBJ1-1; D is unclear. The CDR3 covers 14 residues. The V and J ends lost 5 bases and 1 base respectively, with 11 bases between them. From germline, CDR1 is MGHDK and CDR2 SYGVNS. This CDR3 is CASSLGSANTEAFF. In DNA form, the CDR3 reads TGTGCCAGCAGTTTGGGCAGTGCGAACACTGAAGCTTTCTTT.

The sample holds many counts of this clonotype. The CDR3 is CASSSSPQGRETQYF. The CDR3 nucleotides are TGTGCCAGCAGCTCCTCGCCACAGGGGCGGGAGACCCAGTACTTC. The chain joins TRBV7-8 to TRBJ2-5; 7 bases are shared with TRBD1. Germline-derived CDR1 and CDR2 are SGHVS and FQNEAQ. There are 15 residues in the CDR3. Germline trimming cut 4 bases from V and 5 bases from J; bases unmatched to any gene: 10.

This clonotype appeared many times. V usage is TRBV5-6 and J usage is TRBJ2-7; TRBD1 might be the D (5 bases). Germline CDR1 reads SGHDT; CDR2 reads YYEEEE. V gave up 5 bases and J gave up 0 bases, with 9 bases separating them. This CDR3 spans 13 amino acids. DNA for the CDR3: TGTGCCAGCAGTCCCAGGGTCTCCTACGAGCAGTACTTC. As protein: CASSPRVSYEQYF.

This clonotype was recorded once. The V gene is TRBV7-2, the J gene TRBJ1-1; 12 bases match TRBD1. Germline CDR1 is SGHTA and CDR2 is FQGNSA. Losses at the gene ends were 6 bases for V and 4 bases for J; bases not matched to a gene: 9. This CDR3 region has 16 residues. Here the CDR3 DNA reads TGTGCCAGCAGGGTACGGGACAGGGGGCGGAGCACTGAAGCTTTCTTT. Its protein is CASRVRDRGRSTEAFF.

The gene calls are TRBV10-3 and TRBJ2-7; TRBD1 is a possible D gene (5 bases). Deletions cut 6 bases from V and 4 bases from J, with 16 bases between. This CDR3 spans 14 amino acids. The germline V gene has CDR1 ENHRY and CDR2 SYGVKD. The CDR3, as DNA: TGTGCCATCAGAAAATCCCCGACAGATTACGAGCAGTACTTC. The encoded protein is CAIRKSPTDYEQYF.

This sequence joins TRBV5-8 and TRBJ1-2; 12 nucleotides agree with TRBD1. Germline V gene data show CDR1 as SGHTS and CDR2 as YDEGEE. The CDR3 contains 15 residues. J gave up 2 bases and V 4 bases, and 3 bases lay outside the gene matches. The CDR3 loop reads CASSPGTGGNYGYTF. Written as DNA, the CDR3 is TGTGCCAGCAGCCCCGGGACAGGGGGCAACTATGGCTACACCTTC.

Here the CDR3 DNA reads TGTGCCAGCAGTTTCGGGGCAGGTCGCTCCTATAATTCACCCCTCCACTTT. As protein: CASSFGAGRSYNSPLHF. J is TRBJ1-6 and V is TRBV27, with TRBD1 as a possible D gene (5 bases). V shed 3 bases and J shed 0 bases, with 12 bases lying between them. The CDR3 runs 17 residues. Germline lookup yields CDR1 MNHEY and CDR2 SMNVEV (reference sequence).

This clonotype was counted ten times or more. The chain uses TRBV5-1 and TRBJ1-4; D gene unclear. Trimming cost V 0 bases and J 1 base, with 4 bases left between them. There are 14 residues in the CDR3. The germline V gene has CDR1 SGHRS and CDR2 YFSETQ. Written as DNA, the CDR3 is TGCGCCAGCAGCTTGGACAGAACTAATGAAAAACTGTTTTTT. Residues: CASSLDRTNEKLFF.

A single count supports this clonotype. The chain carries TRBV30 and TRBJ2-7, with a weak D call TRBD1 (5 bases). This CDR3 spans 12 amino acids. Trimming removed 1 base from V and 3 bases from J, with 7 bases in between. Looked up from germline, CDR1 is GTSNPN and CDR2 is SVGIG (reference sequence). CDR3 protein: CAWSADSYEQYF. In DNA, the CDR3 is TGTGCCTGGAGTGCCGACAGCTACGAGCAGTACTTC.

The chain employs TRBV19 and TRBJ1-3; D gene ambiguous. V shed 6 bases and J shed 0 bases, with 6 bases lying between them. The CDR3 covers 13 residues. Germline CDR1 LNHDA, CDR2 SQIVND (reference sequence). CDR3 amino acids: CASRHPSGNTIYF. CDR3 coding DNA: TGTGCCAGTAGACACCCCTCTGGAAACACCATATATTTT.

This clonotype was seen ten or more times. The chain couples TRBV5-6 to TRBJ1-2; tentative D call: TRBD1 (5 bases). CDR1 and CDR2 from the germline V gene are SGHDT and YYEEEE. The V end was cut by 4 bases, the J end by 4 bases, with 8 bases between. The CDR3 length is 12 residues. CDR3 sequence (DNA): TGTGCCAGCAGCCGGGACTTCTATGGCTACACCTTC. Protein: CASSRDFYGYTF.

The gene calls are TRBV28 and TRBJ2-3; 8 bases are a match to TRBD2. Germline trimming cut 9 bases from V and 3 bases from J; bases unmatched to any gene: 5. This CDR3 contains 13 residues. Germline CDR1 is MDHEN and CDR2 is SYDVKM. The CDR3 DNA follows: TGTGCCAGTATTAGCGGGACGACAGATACGCAGTATTTT. Translating it yields CASISGTTDTQYF.

This clonotype was recorded many times. The chain combines TRBV11-2 with TRBJ2-3; D is perhaps TRBD2 (5 bases). Germline CDR1 and CDR2: SGHAT and FQNNGV. CDR3 length: 13 residues. Trimming cost V 8 bases and J 0 bases, with 9 bases left between them. CDR3 in DNA: TGTGCCAGCCGGGGTTCTAGCACAGATACGCAGTATTTT. Protein product: CASRGSSTDTQYF.

This clonotype was detected many times. V is TRBV30 and J is TRBJ2-2; D call uncertain. This CDR3 contains 11 residues. Looked up from germline, CDR1 is GTSNPN and CDR2 is SVGIG (reference sequence). V shed 3 bases and J shed 6 bases, with 5 bases lying between them. CDR3 nucleotide sequence: TGTGCCTGGAGGATGGCCGGGGAGCTGTTTTTT. Protein sequence: CAWRMAGELFF.

This chain joins TRBV20-1 and TRBJ2-2; a weak D match, TRBD2 (6 bases). Deletions cut 2 bases from V and 2 bases from J, with 9 bases between. Germline V lookup: CDR1 DFQATT, CDR2 SNEGSKA (reference sequence). This CDR3 region has 14 residues. The CDR3 region is CSARRDSNTGELFF. The CDR3 nucleotides read TGCAGTGCTAGACGGGACTCAAACACCGGGGAGCTGTTTTTT.

This clonotype was counted only a few times. One junction end disagrees with the germline gene, perhaps due to a read error. The chain recombines TRBV3-1 with TRBJ2-2; D may correspond to TRBD1 or TRBD2 (5 bases each). There are 14 residues in the CDR3. Germline loops: CDR1 LGHDT, CDR2 YNNKEL (reference sequence). Here the CDR3 reads CASSRGSSTGELVF. The CDR3 DNA is TGTGCCAGCAGCCGGGGGTCGTCGACCGGGGAGCTGGTTTTT. Drawing the rest from reference TRBV3-1 and TRBJ2-2, the complete variable domain is DTAVSQTPKYLVTQMGNDKSIKCEQNLGHDTMYWYKQDSKKFLKIMFSYNNKELIINETVPNRFSPKSPDKAHLNLHINSLELGDSAVYFCASSRGSSTGELVFGEGSRLTVL.

This clonotype appeared a few times. V and J are TRBV10-3 and TRBJ1-2; 9 bases line up with TRBD1. Germline V gene sequence: CDR1 ENHRY, CDR2 SYGVKD. The CDR3 has 11 amino acids. After removal of 8 bases from V and 8 bases from J, the junction contained 3 bases not matched to a gene. The CDR3 loop is CAIGGQGGYTF. The CDR3 DNA reads as TGTGCCATCGGGGGACAGGGAGGCTACACCTTC.